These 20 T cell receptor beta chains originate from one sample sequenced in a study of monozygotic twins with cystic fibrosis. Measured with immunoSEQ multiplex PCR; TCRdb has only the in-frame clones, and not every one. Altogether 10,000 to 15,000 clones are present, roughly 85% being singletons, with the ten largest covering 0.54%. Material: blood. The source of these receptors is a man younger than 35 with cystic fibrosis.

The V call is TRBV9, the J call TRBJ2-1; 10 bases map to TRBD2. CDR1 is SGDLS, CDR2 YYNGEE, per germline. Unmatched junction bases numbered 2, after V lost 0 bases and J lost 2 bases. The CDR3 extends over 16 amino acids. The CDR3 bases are TGTGCCAGCAGCGTAGCGAGCGGGGGGGCCTACAATGAGCAGTTCTTC. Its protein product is CASSVASGGAYNEQFF.

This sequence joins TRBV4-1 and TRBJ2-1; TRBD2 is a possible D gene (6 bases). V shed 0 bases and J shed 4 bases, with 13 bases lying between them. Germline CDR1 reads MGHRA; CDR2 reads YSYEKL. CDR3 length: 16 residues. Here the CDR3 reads CASSQDPAGRYNEQFF. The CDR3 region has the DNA TGCGCCAGCAGCCAAGATCCGGCAGGGAGGTACAATGAGCAGTTCTTC.

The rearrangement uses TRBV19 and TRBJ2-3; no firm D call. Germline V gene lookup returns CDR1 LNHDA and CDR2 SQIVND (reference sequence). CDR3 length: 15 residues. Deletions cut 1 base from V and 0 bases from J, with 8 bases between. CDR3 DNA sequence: TGTGCCAGTAGTATAGGGCAACAGAGCACAGATACGCAGTATTTT. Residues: CASSIGQQSTDTQYF.

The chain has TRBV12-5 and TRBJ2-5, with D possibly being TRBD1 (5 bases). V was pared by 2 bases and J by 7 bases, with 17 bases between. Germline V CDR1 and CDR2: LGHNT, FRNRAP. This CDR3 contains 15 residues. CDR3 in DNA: TGTGCTAGTGGTTTGCCCGTCGATGGTCAGGGGACCCAGTACTTC. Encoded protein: CASGLPVDGQGTQYF.

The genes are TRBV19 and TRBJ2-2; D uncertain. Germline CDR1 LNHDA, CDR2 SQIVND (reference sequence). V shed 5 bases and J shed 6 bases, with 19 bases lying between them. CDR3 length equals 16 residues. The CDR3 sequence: CASSLPQDLAPGELFF. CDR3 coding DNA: TGTGCCAGTAGTCTACCCCAAGACCTGGCACCCGGGGAGCTGTTTTTT.

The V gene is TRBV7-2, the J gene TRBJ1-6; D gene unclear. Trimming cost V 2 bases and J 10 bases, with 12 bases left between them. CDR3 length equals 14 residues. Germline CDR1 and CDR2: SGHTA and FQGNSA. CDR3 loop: CASSLRAVESPLHF. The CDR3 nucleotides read TGTGCCAGCAGCTTACGGGCGGTGGAGTCACCCCTCCACTTT.

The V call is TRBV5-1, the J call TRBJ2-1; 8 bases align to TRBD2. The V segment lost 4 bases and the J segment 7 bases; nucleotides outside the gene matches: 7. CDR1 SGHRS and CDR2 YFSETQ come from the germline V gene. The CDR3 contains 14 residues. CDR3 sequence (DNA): TGCGCCAGCAGCGACGGGGGGGCATTAAATGAGCAGTTCTTC. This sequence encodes CASSDGGALNEQFF.

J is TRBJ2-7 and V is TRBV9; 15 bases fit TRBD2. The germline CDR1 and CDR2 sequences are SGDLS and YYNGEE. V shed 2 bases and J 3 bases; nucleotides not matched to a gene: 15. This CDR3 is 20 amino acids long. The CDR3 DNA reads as TGTGCCAGCAGCGTCGAAAGGACTAGCGGGAGGGCCTCATCGAGCTACGAGCAGTACTTC. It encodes CASSVERTSGRASSSYEQYF.

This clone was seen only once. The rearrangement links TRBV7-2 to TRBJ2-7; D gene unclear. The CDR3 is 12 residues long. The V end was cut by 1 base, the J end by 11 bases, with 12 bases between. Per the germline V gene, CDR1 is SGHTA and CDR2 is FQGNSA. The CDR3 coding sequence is TGTGCCAGCAGCTTAGAATTCGGGTTGAAGTACTTC. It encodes CASSLEFGLKYF.

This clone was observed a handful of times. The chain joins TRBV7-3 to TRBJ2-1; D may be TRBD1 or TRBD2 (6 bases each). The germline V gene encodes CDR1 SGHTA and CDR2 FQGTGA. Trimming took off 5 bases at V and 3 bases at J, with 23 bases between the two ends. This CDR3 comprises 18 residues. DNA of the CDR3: TGTGCCAGCAGCACCTCCCCTCGGGGGCGGACCTTCTACAATGAGCAGTTCTTC. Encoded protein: CASSTSPRGRTFYNEQFF.

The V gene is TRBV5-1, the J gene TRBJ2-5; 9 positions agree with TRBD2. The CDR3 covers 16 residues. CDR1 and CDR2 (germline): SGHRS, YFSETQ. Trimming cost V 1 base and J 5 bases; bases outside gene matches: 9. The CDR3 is CASSLKTSGPVETQYF. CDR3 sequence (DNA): TGCGCCAGCAGCTTGAAGACTAGCGGACCAGTGGAGACCCAGTACTTC.

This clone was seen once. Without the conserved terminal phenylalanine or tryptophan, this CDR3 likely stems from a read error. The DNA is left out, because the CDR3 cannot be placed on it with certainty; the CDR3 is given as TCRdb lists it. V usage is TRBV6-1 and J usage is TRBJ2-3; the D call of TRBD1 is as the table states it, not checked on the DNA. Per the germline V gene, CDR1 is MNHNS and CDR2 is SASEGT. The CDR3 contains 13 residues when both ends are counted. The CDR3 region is CASSLGGGTGVEI.

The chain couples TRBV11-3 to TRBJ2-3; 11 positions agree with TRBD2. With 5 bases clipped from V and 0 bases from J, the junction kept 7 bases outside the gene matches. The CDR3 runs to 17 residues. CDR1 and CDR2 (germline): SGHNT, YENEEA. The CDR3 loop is CASSPRTSGPSTDTQYF. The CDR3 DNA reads TGTGCCAGCAGCCCTCGGACTAGCGGGCCTAGCACAGATACGCAGTATTTT.

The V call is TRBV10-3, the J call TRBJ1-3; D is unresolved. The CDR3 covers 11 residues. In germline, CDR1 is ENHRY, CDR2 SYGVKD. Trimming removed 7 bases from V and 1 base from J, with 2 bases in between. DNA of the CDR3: TGTGCCATCACATCTGGAAACACCATATATTTT. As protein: CAITSGNTIYF.

The CDR3 loop reads CASSYRNLAGQGGNEQFF. CDR3 bases: TGTGCCAGCAGCTATAGAAATTTAGCGGGACAGGGCGGTAATGAGCAGTTCTTC. The V and J genes are TRBV7-2 and TRBJ2-1; tentatively, D is TRBD1 (9 bases). The germline CDR1 and CDR2 sequences are SGHTA and FQGNSA. V shed 4 bases and J shed 7 bases, with 26 bases lying between them. This CDR3 spans 18 amino acids.

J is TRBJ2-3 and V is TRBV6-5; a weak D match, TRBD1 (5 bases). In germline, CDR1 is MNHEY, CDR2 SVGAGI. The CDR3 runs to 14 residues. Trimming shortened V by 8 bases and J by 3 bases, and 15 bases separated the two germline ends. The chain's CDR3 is CASGVPGRTDTQYF. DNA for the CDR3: TGTGCCAGCGGCGTCCCAGGGCGGACAGATACGCAGTATTTT.

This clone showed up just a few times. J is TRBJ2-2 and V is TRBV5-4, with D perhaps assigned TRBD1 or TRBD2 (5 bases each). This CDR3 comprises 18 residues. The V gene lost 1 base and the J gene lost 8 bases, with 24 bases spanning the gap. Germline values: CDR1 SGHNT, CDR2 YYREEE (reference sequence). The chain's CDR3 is CASSLFRTGPLGIGELFF. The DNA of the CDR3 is TGTGCCAGCAGCTTGTTCCGGACGGGACCGCTAGGGATTGGGGAGCTGTTTTTT. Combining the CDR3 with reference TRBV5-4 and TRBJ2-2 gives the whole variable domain ETGVTQSPTHLIKTRGQQVTLRCSSQSGHNTVSWYQQALGQGPQFIFQYYREEENGRGNFPPRFSGLQFPNYSSELNVNALELDDSALYLCASSLFRTGPLGIGELFFGEGSRLTVL.

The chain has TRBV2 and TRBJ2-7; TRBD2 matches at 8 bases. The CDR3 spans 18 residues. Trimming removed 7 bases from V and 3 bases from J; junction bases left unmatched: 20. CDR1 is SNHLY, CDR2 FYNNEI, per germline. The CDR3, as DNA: TGTGCCAGCATCAATTCGGGGGACGGGAGGGAAAGGCTCTACGAGCAGTACTTC. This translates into CASINSGDGRERLYEQYF.

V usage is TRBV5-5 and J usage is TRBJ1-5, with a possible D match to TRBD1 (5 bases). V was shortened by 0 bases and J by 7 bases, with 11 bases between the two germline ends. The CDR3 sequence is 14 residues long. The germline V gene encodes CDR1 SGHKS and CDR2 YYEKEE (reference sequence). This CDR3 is CASSLGAGPQPQHF. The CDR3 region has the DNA TGTGCCAGCAGCTTGGGGGCAGGGCCCCAGCCCCAGCATTTT. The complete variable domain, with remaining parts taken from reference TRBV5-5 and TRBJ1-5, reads DAGVTQSPTHLIKTRGQQVTLRCSPISGHKSVSWYQQVLGQGPQFIFQYYEKEERGRGNFPDRFSARQFPNYSSELNVNALLLGDSALYLCASSLGAGPQPQHFGDGTRLSIL.

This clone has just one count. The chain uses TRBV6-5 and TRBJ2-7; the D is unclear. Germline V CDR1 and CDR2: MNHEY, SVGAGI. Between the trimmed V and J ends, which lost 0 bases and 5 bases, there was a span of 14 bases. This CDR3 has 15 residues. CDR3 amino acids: CASSYSIRNGHEQYF. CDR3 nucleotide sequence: TGTGCCAGCAGTTACTCTATAAGGAACGGGCACGAGCAGTACTTC.